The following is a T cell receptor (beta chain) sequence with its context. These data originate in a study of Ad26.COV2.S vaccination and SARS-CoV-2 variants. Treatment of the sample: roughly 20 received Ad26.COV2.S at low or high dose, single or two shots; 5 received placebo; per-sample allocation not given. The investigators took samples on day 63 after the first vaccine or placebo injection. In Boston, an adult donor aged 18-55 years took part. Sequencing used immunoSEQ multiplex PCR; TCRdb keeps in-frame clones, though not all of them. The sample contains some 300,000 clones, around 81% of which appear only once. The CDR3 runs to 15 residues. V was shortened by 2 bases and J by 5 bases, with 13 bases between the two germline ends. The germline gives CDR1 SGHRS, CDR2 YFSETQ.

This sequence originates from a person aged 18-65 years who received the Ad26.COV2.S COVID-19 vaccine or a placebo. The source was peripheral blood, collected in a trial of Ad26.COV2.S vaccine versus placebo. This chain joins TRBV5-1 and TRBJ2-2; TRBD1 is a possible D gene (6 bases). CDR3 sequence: CASSFYPGETGELFF. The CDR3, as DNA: TGCGCCAGCAGCTTTTATCCAGGGGAAACCGGGGAGCTGTTTTTT.